The clone carrying this T cell receptor (beta chain) was detected once. The source of the sample is a study of T cell changes during pregnancy in multiple sclerosis. Germline CDR1 MNHNY, CDR2 SVGAGI (reference sequence). The V and J ends lost 0 bases and 5 bases, in that order; junction bases with no gene match: 2. This CDR3 comprises 15 residues. This table comes from immunoSEQ multiplex PCR, and its TCRdb copy is limited to in-frame clones, with some not included. Of around 45,000 clones detected, roughly nine tenths appear once; the ten largest clones hold roughly 0.75%. The chain employs TRBV6-6 and TRBJ1-4; 8 nucleotides agree with TRBD1. The sample was CD4+ T cells from peripheral blood mononuclear cells, taken before pregnancy. The clonotype was recovered from a female donor with multiple sclerosis, enrolled in a pregnancy study. The CDR3 DNA follows: TGTGCCAGCAGTTACTCGACAGGGGTGAATGAAAAACTGTTTTTT. Encoded protein: CASSYSTGVNEKLFF.